The 25 T cell receptor beta chains below come from one sample, sequenced in a study of blood T cell repertoires in COVID-19. TCRdb's table, derived via immunoSEQ multiplex PCR, lists solely in-frame clones and lacks some. This table has around 310,000 clones, roughly 89% appearing once. Sequences were obtained from peripheral blood. These receptors came from a woman aged 40 to 49 with COVID-19, enrolled during active disease.

The V call is TRBV10-3, the J call TRBJ1-1, with D perhaps TRBD1 (5 bases). The CDR3 extends over 13 amino acids. Germline CDR1 reads ENHRY; CDR2 reads SYGVKD. V lost 3 bases to trimming and J lost 1 base, with 6 bases between them. CDR3 loop: CAISDQGNTEAFF. In DNA form, the CDR3 reads TGTGCCATCAGTGATCAGGGGAACACTGAAGCTTTCTTT.

The chain has TRBV4-2 and TRBJ1-6; the D gene is possibly TRBD1 (6 bases). The germline V gene encodes CDR1 LGHNA and CDR2 YNFKEQ. Deletions cut 1 base from V and 1 base from J, with 23 bases between. CDR3 length: 21 residues. As DNA, the CDR3 is TGTGCCAGCAGCCAAGCGGCTCGGGGACCTTCCAGGGGATCCTATAATTCACCCCTCCACTTT. As protein: CASSQAARGPSRGSYNSPLHF.

This rearrangement joins TRBV7-2 to TRBJ2-7, with a weak D call TRBD1 (5 bases). Looked up from germline, CDR1 is SGHTA and CDR2 is FQGNSA. Between the trimmed V and J ends, which lost 1 base and 3 bases, there was a span of 22 bases. The CDR3 runs 18 residues. The CDR3 region is CASSLVLGKTARGYEQYF. DNA of the CDR3: TGTGCCAGCAGCTTAGTTTTAGGGAAGACAGCTAGGGGCTACGAGCAGTACTTC.

This clone was counted once. Other DNA sequences in this specimen translate into the identical CDR3. J is TRBJ1-5 and V is TRBV28, with D unclear. Per the germline V gene, CDR1 is MDHEN and CDR2 is SYDVKM. Trimming shortened V by 5 bases and J by 7 bases, and 9 bases separated the two germline ends. The CDR3 sequence is 12 residues long. The CDR3 protein is CASSPTGQPQHF. Written as DNA, the CDR3 is TGTGCCAGCAGTCCCACCGGGCAGCCCCAGCATTTT.

The CDR3 coding sequence is TGTGCCAGCAGTGCTTCTCGGACAGCCACGAGCACTGAAGCTTTCTTT. Its protein is CASSASRTATSTEAFF. The chain joins TRBV2 to TRBJ1-1; tentative D call: TRBD1 (6 bases). The CDR3 extends over 16 amino acids. The germline CDR1 and CDR2 sequences are SNHLY and FYNNEI. V gave up 4 bases and J gave up 4 bases, with 19 bases separating them.

The chain employs TRBV6-6 and TRBJ2-7; 7 nucleotides line up with TRBD1. This CDR3 comprises 15 residues. Unmatched junction bases numbered 15, after V lost 7 bases and J lost 6 bases. The germline V gene encodes CDR1 MNHNY and CDR2 SVGAGI (reference sequence). The CDR3 coding sequence is TGTGCCAGCATCCCAGGGGGAGATCGGCTGGTCGAGCAGTACTTC. This gives the protein CASIPGGDRLVEQYF.

In its sample, this clone was seen once. J is TRBJ2-6 and V is TRBV3-1 (or the pseudogene TRBV3-2), with TRBD1 identical over 11 bases. The V segment lost 3 bases and the J segment 2 bases; nucleotides outside the gene matches: 3. The CDR3 contains 17 residues. In germline, CDR1 is LGHDT, CDR2 YNNKEL (reference sequence). CDR3 DNA sequence: TGTGCCAGCAGCCAGTTGGACAGGGGGCCTGGGGCCAACGTCCTGACTTTC. It is translated as CASSQLDRGPGANVLTF.

Many counts were recorded for this clone. The chain recombines TRBV21-1 with TRBJ2-1; the table's D gene call, TRBD2, was not cross checked with the DNA. TRBV21-1 is given as a pseudogene. The CDR3 runs 15 residues. This chain's CDR3 is CASSKAPSSYNEQFF. Here the CDR3 DNA reads TGTGCCAGCAGCAAAGCACCTAGCTCCTACAATGAGCAGTTCTTC.

This clone was seen more than once but under ten times. V usage is TRBV28 and J usage is TRBJ1-5, with D possibly TRBD1 on 5 matching bases. CDR1 is MDHEN, CDR2 SYDVKM, per germline. The CDR3 runs to 12 residues. The CDR3 protein is CATTVLNQPQHF. DNA of the CDR3: TGTGCTACGACAGTTCTCAATCAGCCCCAGCATTTT.

The chain couples TRBV28 to TRBJ1-2; no clear D. Germline values: CDR1 MDHEN, CDR2 SYDVKM. The CDR3 runs to 13 residues. Deletions cut 6 bases from V and 9 bases from J, with 17 bases between. The CDR3 protein is CASRPPLVARYTF. The CDR3 nucleotides read TGTGCCAGCAGACCCCCCCTCGTGGCCCGCTACACCTTC.

The CDR3 coding sequence is TGCGCCAGCAGCTTAATAGGGGGCGCGGACACCGGGGAGCTGTTTTTT. This translates into CASSLIGGADTGELFF. The rearrangement links TRBV5-1 to TRBJ2-2; 7 bases line up with TRBD1. There are 16 residues in the CDR3. Germline V gene lookup returns CDR1 SGHRS and CDR2 YFSETQ. J gave up 3 bases and V 2 bases, and 7 bases lay outside the gene matches.

CDR3 bases: TGTGCCAGCAGACTAGGGTTACAGAGTGAAAAACTGTTTTTT. Amino acids: CASRLGLQSEKLFF. The chain carries TRBV28 and TRBJ1-4; no reliable D call. Trimming left V 6 bases short and J 7 bases short, with 15 bases between. The CDR3 spans 14 residues. Germline values: CDR1 MDHEN, CDR2 SYDVKM.

J is TRBJ2-5 and V is TRBV7-2; TRBD2 matches at 11 bases. The germline CDR1 and CDR2 sequences are SGHTA and FQGNSA. The CDR3 runs 16 residues. Trimming removed 2 bases from V and 5 bases from J; junction bases left unmatched: 7. Written as DNA, the CDR3 is TGTGCCAGCAGCTTACGGAGGGCTAGCGGGGGGGAGACCCAGTACTTC. Its translation: CASSLRRASGGETQYF.

J is TRBJ1-2 and V is TRBV2; 8 bases are shared with TRBD1. CDR1 and CDR2 (germline): SNHLY, FYNNEI. Germline trimming cut 3 bases from V and 7 bases from J; bases unmatched to any gene: 4. This CDR3 is built from 13 residues. For the CDR3, the DNA is TGTGCCAGCAGTGACCAGGGGGCGGGTGGCTACACCTTC. Protein: CASSDQGAGGYTF.

The V gene is TRBV9, the J gene TRBJ1-1; possibly TRBD1 for D (5 bases). The germline V gene has CDR1 SGDLS and CDR2 YYNGEE. CDR3 length: 15 residues. With 0 bases removed from V and 2 bases from J, the gap between germline ends came to 11 bases. The CDR3 loop is CASSVGAQGNTEAFF. For the CDR3, the DNA is TGTGCCAGCAGCGTAGGGGCCCAGGGCAACACTGAAGCTTTCTTT.

The rearrangement joins TRBV30 to TRBJ1-2; unclear D gene. Germline V gene lookup returns CDR1 GTSNPN and CDR2 SVGIG (reference sequence). V lost 7 bases, J lost 11 bases, and 8 bases lay in between. CDR3 length: 8 residues. CDR3 DNA sequence: TGTGCCTACTCTAAGTACACCTTC. It translates to CAYSKYTF.

As concerns this clone: Distinct nucleotide sequences in the sample also encode this CDR3. The chain uses TRBV5-1 and TRBJ1-1, with 8 bases matching TRBD1. The length of the CDR3 is 14 residues. From germline, CDR1 is SGHRS and CDR2 YFSETQ. The ends lost 4 bases at V and 2 bases at J; junction bases unmatched: 4. CDR3 bases: TGCGCCAGCAGCGCCACAGGGGGAAACACTGAAGCTTTCTTT. Protein sequence: CASSATGGNTEAFF.

The rearrangement links TRBV5-4 to TRBJ2-7; 10 bases are a match to TRBD2. Germline assignment: CDR1 SGHNT and CDR2 YYREEE (reference sequence). The ends lost 3 bases at V and 3 bases at J; junction bases unmatched: 15. The CDR3 is 18 amino acids. In DNA form, the CDR3 reads TGTGCCAGCAGCTCCCCGAACCCGCTAGCGGGGGCCCACTACGAGCAGTACTTC. Translating gives CASSSPNPLAGAHYEQYF.

This sequence joins TRBV5-1 and TRBJ2-7; 7 positions match TRBD1. Germline V gives CDR1 SGHRS, CDR2 YFSETQ. The CDR3 spans 14 residues. J lost 7 bases, V lost 1 base, and 8 bases had no gene match. CDR3 nucleotide sequence: TGCGCCAGCAGCTTGAACAGGGGCCAGGGGGAGCAGTACTTC. Translation: CASSLNRGQGEQYF.

J is TRBJ2-3 and V is TRBV6-2 or TRBV6-3; TRBD2 is a possible D gene (6 bases). CDR3 length: 17 amino acids. Germline V gene lookup returns CDR1 MNHEY and CDR2 SVGEGT. V dropped 2 bases and J dropped 9 bases, with 24 bases sitting between them. The CDR3 DNA reads as TGTGCCAGCAGTTACAGTCGGGCGGGAAACTCCTTCGACACGCAGTATTTT. It specifies CASSYSRAGNSFDTQYF.

V and J are TRBV19 and TRBJ1-4; the D gene is possibly TRBD1 (5 bases). Germline V gene sequence: CDR1 LNHDA, CDR2 SQIVND (reference sequence). This CDR3 is built from 16 residues. The V end was cut by 2 bases, the J end by 8 bases, with 18 bases between. The CDR3 bases are TGTGCCAGTAGTATAATGAGTTCCAGGGTCGGGGAAAAACTGTTTTTT. Protein sequence: CASSIMSSRVGEKLFF.

The V call is TRBV7-3, the J call TRBJ2-2, with a tentative D call TRBD2 (5 bases). Per the germline V gene, CDR1 is SGHTA and CDR2 is FQGTGA. This CDR3 is 15 amino acids long. Trimming cost V 2 bases and J 5 bases, with 12 bases left between them. CDR3 coding DNA: TGTGCCAGCAGCTTACGGCTAGCAGGAACCGGGGAGCTGTTTTTT. Translating it yields CASSLRLAGTGELFF.

V and J are TRBV15 and TRBJ2-3; D might be TRBD2 (5 bases). The CDR3 runs to 13 residues. The germline V gene encodes CDR1 LNHNV and CDR2 YYDKDF (reference sequence). V gave up 4 bases and J gave up 2 bases, with 7 bases separating them. The CDR3: CATSKDFTDTQYF. The CDR3 DNA follows: TGTGCCACCAGCAAGGACTTCACAGATACGCAGTATTTT.

The genes are TRBV6-5 and TRBJ1-3; 9 bases are a match to TRBD1. The CDR3 totals 14 residues. Losses at the gene ends were 6 bases for V and 4 bases for J; bases not matched to a gene: 4. CDR1 and CDR2 from the germline V gene are MNHEY and SVGAGI. CDR3 protein: CASRGTGLGNTIYF. The CDR3, as DNA: TGTGCCAGCAGAGGGACAGGGTTGGGAAACACCATATATTTT.

The genes are TRBV9 and TRBJ1-4, with D unresolved. Trimming shortened V by 4 bases and J by 2 bases, and 9 bases separated the two germline ends. Germline assignment: CDR1 SGDLS and CDR2 YYNGEE. This CDR3 region has 14 residues. The CDR3 sequence is CASSQQLTNEKLFF. The DNA for the CDR3 is TGTGCCAGCAGCCAACAGCTTACTAATGAAAAACTGTTTTTT.